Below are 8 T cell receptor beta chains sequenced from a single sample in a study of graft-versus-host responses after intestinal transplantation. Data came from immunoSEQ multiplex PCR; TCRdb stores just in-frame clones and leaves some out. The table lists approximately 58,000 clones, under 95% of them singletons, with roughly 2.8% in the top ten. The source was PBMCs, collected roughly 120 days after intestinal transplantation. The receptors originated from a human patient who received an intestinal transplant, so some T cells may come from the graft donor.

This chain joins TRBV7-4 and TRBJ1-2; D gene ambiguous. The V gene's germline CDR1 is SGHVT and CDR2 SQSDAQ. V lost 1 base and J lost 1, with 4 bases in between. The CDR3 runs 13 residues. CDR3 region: CASSLGVNYGYTF. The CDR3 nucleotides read TGTGCCAGCAGCTTAGGTGTTAACTATGGCTACACCTTC.

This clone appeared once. Here the CDR3 DNA reads TGTGCCAGCAGTTATGTCCGGATCGGCGGTGGCTACACCTTC. Translated: CASSYVRIGGGYTF. The V and J genes are TRBV27 and TRBJ1-2, with unresolved D. Germline V gene sequence: CDR1 MNHEY, CDR2 SMNVEV (reference sequence). The V end was cut by 4 bases, the J end by 7 bases, with 16 bases between. This CDR3 comprises 14 residues.

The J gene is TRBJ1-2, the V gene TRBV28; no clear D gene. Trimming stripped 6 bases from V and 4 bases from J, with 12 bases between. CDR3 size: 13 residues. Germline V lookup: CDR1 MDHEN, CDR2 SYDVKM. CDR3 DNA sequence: TGTGCCAGCAGCACCAGTGGCAGCTATGGCTACACCTTC. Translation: CASSTSGSYGYTF.

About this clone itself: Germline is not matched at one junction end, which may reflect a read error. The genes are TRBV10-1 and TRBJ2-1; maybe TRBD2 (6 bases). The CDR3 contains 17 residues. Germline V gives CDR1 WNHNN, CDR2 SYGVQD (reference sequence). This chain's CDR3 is CASNEGLRGTLDNEQFF. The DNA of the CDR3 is TGCGCCAGCAATGAGGGGCTTCGCGGGACCTTAGACAATGAGCAGTTCTTC.

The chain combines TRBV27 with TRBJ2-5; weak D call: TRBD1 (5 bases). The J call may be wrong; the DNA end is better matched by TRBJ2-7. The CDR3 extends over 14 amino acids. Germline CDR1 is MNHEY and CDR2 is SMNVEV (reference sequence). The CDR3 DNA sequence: TGTGCCAGCAGCCATAGTGGACAAGTTTACGAGCAGTACTTC. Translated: CASSHSGQVYEQYF.

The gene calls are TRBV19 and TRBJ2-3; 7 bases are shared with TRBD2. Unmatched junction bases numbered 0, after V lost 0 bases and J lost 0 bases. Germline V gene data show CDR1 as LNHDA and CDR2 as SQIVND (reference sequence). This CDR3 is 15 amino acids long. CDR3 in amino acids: CASSIDSGSTDTQYF. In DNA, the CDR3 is TGTGCCAGTAGTATAGATAGCGGGAGCACAGATACGCAGTATTTT.

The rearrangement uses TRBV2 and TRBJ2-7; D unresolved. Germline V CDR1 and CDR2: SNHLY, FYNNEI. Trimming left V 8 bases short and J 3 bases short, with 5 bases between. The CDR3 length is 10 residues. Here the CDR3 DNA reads TGTGCCAGCGGGTACTACGAGCAGTACTTC. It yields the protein CASGYYEQYF.

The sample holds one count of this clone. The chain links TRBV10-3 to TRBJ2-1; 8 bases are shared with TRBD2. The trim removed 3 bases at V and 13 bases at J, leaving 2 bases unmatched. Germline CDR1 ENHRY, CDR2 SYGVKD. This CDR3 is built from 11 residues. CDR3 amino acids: CAISERGGQFF. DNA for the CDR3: TGTGCCATCAGTGAACGGGGGGGCCAGTTCTTC.